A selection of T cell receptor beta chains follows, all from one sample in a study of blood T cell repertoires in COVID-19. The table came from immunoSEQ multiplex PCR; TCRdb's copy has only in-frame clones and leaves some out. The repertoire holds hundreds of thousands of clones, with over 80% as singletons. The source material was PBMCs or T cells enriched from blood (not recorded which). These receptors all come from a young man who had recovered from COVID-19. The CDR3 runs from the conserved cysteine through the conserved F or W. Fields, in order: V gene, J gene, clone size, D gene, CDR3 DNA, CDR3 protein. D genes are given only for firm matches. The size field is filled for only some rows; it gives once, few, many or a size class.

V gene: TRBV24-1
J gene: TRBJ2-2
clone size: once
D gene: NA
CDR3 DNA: TGTGCCACCAGTGATCCCCGAGGGCCGTCCGGGGAGCTGTTTTTT
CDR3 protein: CATSDPRGPSGELFF

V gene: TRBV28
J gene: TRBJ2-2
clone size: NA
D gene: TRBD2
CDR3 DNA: TGTGCCAGCAGTTTAAGGCTAGCGGGCCCTATGGGGGCCGGGGAGCTGTTTTTT
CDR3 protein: CASSLRLAGPMGAGELFF

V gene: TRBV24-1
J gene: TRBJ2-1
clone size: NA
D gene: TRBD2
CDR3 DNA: TGTGCCACCAGTGATCCGAAGACTAGCGGGAGTAATGAGCAGTTCTTC
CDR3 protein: CATSDPKTSGSNEQFF

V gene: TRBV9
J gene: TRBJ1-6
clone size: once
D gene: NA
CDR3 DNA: TGTGCCAGCAGCGTAGCAAAGGGAGCGAATTCACCCCTCCACTTT
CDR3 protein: CASSVAKGANSPLHF

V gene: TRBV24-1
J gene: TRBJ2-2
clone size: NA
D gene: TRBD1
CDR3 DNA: TGTGCCACCAGGGCCGGGACAGGTACCGGGGAGCTGTTTTTT
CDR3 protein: CATRAGTGTGELFF

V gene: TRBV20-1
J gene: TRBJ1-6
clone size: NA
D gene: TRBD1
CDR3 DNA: TGCAGTACAAGTGGGGACAGAGAGAATTCACCCCTCCACTTT
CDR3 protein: CSTSGDRENSPLHF

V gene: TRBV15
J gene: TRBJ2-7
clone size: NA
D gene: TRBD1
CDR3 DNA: TGTGCCACCAGCTCCCGGGACAGGGGTTCCTACGAGCAGTACTTC
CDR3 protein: CATSSRDRGSYEQYF

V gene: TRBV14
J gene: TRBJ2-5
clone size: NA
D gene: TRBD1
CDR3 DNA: TGTGCCAGCAGCCAAGATCGAGACAGGGGGCGTTGGGAGACCCAGTACTTC
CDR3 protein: CASSQDRDRGRWETQYF

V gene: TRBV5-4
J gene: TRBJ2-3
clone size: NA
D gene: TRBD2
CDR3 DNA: TGTGCCAGCAGCTACGGGGGGTACGGCACAGATACGCAGTATTTT
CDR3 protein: CASSYGGYGTDTQYF

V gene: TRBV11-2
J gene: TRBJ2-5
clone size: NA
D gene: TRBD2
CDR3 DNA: TGTGCCAGCAGCTTAACTAGCGGTGTGGAGACCCAGTACTTC
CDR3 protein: CASSLTSGVETQYF

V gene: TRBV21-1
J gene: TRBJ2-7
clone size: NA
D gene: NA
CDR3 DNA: TGTGCCAGCAGCAACATTCGAGCTCCGGGGGGGGCAAGCGAGCAGTACTTC
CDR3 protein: CASSNIRAPGGASEQYF

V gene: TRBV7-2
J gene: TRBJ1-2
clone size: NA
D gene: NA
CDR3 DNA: TGTGCCAGCAGCTCATTGGCCCCGACAGGTCCCTACTATGGCTACACCTTC
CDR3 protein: CASSSLAPTGPYYGYTF

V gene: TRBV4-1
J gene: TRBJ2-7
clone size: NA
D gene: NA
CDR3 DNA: TGCGCCAGCAGCCAAGTTTCGAGTGGTTTCTACGAGCAGTACTTC
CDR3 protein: CASSQVSSGFYEQYF

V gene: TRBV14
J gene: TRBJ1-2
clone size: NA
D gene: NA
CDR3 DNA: TGTGCCAGCAGCCAAGATCGGGGTAACTATGGCTACACCTTC
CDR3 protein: CASSQDRGNYGYTF

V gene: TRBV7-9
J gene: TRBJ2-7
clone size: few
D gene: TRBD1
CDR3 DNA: TGTGCCAGCAGCCCGACAGGGGTCGAGCAGTACTTC
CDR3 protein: CASSPTGVEQYF

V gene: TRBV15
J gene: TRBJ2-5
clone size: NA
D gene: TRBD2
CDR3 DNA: TGTGCCACCAGAGGGCTAGCGGGGGGGCCTGAGACCCAGTACTTC
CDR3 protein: CATRGLAGGPETQYF

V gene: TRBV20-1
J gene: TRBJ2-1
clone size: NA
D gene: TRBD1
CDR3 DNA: TGCAGTGCTGGGGACAGGGATGAGCAGTTCTTC
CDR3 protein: CSAGDRDEQFF

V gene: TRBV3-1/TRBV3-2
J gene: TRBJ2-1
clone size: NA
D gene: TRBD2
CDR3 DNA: TGTGCCAGCAGCCAACGGACTAGCGGGGCGGGGAATGAGCAGTTCTTC
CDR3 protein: CASSQRTSGAGNEQFF

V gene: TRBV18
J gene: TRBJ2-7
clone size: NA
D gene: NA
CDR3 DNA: TGTGCCAGCTCACTAACCTACGCCGGGGGCGAGCAGTACTTC
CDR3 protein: CASSLTYAGGEQYF

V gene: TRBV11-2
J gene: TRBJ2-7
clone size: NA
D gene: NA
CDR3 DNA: TGTGCCAGCAGCTTAAGGAGTTATGTCTCCTACGAGCAGTACTTC
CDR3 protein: CASSLRSYVSYEQYF

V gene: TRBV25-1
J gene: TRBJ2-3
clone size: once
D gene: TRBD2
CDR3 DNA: TGTGCCAGCGCCACACCCGGCGGGGGTTTCACAGATACGCAGTATTTT
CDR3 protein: CASATPGGGFTDTQYF

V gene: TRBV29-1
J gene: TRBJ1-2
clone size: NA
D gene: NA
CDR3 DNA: TGCAGCGTCTATCCGACAGATAACTATGGCTACACCTTC
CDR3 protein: CSVYPTDNYGYTF

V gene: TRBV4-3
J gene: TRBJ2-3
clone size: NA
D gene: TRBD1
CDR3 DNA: TGCGCCAGCAGCCAAGGACAGGGGGCCACAGATACGCAGTATTTT
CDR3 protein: CASSQGQGATDTQYF

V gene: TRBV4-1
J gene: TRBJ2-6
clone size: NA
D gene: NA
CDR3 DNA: TGCGCCAGCAGCCAAGATCGATCAGGGCCCATGAGCTCTGGGGCCAACGTCCTGACTTTC
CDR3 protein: CASSQDRSGPMSSGANVLTF

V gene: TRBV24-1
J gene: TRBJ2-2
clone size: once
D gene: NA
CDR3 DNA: TGTGCCACCAAGGGGATCGGTCAGGTCGGGGAGCTGTTTTTT
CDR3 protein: CATKGIGQVGELFF

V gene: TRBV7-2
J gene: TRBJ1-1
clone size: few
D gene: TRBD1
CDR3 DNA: TGTGCCAGCAGCCGACAGGGGAACACTGAAGCTTTCTTT
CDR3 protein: CASSRQGNTEAFF

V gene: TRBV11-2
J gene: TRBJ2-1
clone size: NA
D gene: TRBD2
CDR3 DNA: TGTGCCAGCAGCGATGGGACTAGCGCATACAATGAGCAGTTCTTC
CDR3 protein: CASSDGTSAYNEQFF

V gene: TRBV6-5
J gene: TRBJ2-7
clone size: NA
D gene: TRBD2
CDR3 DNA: TGTGCCAGCACCCCATGGCGACTAGCCTACTACGAGCAGTACTTC
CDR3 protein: CASTPWRLAYYEQYF

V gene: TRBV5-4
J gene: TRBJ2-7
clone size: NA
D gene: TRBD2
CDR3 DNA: TGTGCCAGCAGCTTGATCGCGACTAGCGGAAATTACGAGCAGTACTTC
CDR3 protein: CASSLIATSGNYEQYF

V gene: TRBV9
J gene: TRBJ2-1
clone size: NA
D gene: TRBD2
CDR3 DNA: TGTGCCAGCAGCCCGCGACTAGCGGGAGATGATGAGCAGTTCTTC
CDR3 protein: CASSPRLAGDDEQFF

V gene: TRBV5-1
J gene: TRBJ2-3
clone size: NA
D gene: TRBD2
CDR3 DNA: TGCGCCAGCAGCCACACCCTGCTTAGCGGGAGGGCCCGAGATACGCAGTATTTT
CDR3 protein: CASSHTLLSGRARDTQYF

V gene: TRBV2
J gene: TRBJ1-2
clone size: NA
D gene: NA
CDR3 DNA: TGTGCCAGCAGGGCTGGACAGTATGGCTACACCTTC
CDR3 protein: CASRAGQYGYTF

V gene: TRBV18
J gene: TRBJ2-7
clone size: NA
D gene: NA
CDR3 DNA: TGTGCCAGCTCAGCTACTAGTGGGAACTCCTACGAGCAGTACTTC
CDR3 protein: CASSATSGNSYEQYF

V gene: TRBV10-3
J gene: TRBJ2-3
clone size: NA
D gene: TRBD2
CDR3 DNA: TGTGCCACCGCTAGCGGGGGTGTCACAGATACGCAGTATTTT
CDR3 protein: CATASGGVTDTQYF

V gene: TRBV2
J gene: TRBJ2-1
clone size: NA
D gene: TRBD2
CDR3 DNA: TGTGCCAGCAGTGATGGCGGGACTAGCGGCTACAATGAGCAGTTCTTC
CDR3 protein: CASSDGGTSGYNEQFF

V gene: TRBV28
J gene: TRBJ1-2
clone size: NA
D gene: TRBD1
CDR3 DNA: TGTGCCAGCAGTCCCCCGGACAGGTTCGGCTATGGCTACACCTTC
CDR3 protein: CASSPPDRFGYGYTF

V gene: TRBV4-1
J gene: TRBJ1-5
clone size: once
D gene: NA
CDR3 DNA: TGCGCCAGCAGCCAGGGCCTCCTTAGCAATCAGCCCCAGCATTTT
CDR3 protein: CASSQGLLSNQPQHF

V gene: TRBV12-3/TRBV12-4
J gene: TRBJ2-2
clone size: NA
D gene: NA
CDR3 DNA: TGTGCCAGCAGTCTACTTGTCCCCGGGGAGCTGTTTTTT
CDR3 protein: CASSLLVPGELFF

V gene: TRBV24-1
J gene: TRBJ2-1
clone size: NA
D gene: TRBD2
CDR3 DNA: TGTGCCACCAGTGGACTAGCGGGAGGGGACAATGAGCAGTTCTTC
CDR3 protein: CATSGLAGGDNEQFF

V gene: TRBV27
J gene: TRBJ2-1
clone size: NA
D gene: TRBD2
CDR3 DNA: TGTGCCAGCAGTTTCTTTCGGCGGGAGACCTACAATGAGCAGTTCTTC
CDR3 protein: CASSFFRRETYNEQFF

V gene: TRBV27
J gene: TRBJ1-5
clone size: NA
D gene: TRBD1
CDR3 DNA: TGTGCCAGCAGTTGGGGAGGACAGGGCCCATATAGCAATCAGCCCCAGCATTTT
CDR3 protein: CASSWGGQGPYSNQPQHF

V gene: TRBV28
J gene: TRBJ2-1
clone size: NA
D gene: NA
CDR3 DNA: TGTGCCAGCAGTCCCGGGTTAGCGCGTGGGTACAATGAGCAGTTCTTC
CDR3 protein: CASSPGLARGYNEQFF

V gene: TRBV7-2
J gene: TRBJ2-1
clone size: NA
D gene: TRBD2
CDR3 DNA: TGTGCCAGCAGCTCAAGCGGGGCCAGGTCCTACAATGAGCAGTTCTTC
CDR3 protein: CASSSSGARSYNEQFF

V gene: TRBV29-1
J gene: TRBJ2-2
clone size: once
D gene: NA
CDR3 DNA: TGCAGCGTTATTGGGGGGACCGGGACTTTGATCGGGGAGCTGTTTTTT
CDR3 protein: CSVIGGTGTLIGELFF

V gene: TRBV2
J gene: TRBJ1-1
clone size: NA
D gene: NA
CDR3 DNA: TGTGCCAGCAGTGTTTCAGGGGCGATGGAAGCTTTCTTT
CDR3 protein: CASSVSGAMEAFF

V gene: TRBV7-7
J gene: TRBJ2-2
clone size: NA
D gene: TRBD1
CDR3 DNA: TGTGCCAGCAGAACACCGGGACAGGGGGATGGTTCCGGGGAGCTGTTTTTT
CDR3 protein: CASRTPGQGDGSGELFF

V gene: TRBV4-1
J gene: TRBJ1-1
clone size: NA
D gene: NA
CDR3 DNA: TGCGCCAGCAGCCAAGATCCGGAGACTCCGGCTTTCTTT
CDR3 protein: CASSQDPETPAFF

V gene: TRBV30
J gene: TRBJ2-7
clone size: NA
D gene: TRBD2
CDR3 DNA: TGTGCCTGGAACCAACAAGGACTAGCGGGTATCTACGAGCAGTACTTC
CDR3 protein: CAWNQQGLAGIYEQYF

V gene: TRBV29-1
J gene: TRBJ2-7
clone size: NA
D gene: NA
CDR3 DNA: TGCAGCGTTGAGCACTCAGGCGGGTACGAGCAGTACTTC
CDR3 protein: CSVEHSGGYEQYF

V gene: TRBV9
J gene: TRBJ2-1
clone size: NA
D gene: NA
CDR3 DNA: TGTGCCAGCAGCGTGTTTACGGACAATGAGCAGTTCTTC
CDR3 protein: CASSVFTDNEQFF

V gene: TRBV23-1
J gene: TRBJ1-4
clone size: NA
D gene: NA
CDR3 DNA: TGCGCCAGCACCAGAGATGACAGGAGCACAACTAATGAAAAACTGTTTTTT
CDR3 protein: CASTRDDRSTTNEKLFF

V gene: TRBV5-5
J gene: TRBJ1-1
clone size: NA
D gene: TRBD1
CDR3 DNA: TGTGCCAGCAGCTGGGGACAGAAAAGGGACACTGAAGCTTTCTTT
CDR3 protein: CASSWGQKRDTEAFF

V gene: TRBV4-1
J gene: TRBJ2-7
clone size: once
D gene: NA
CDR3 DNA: TGCGCCAGCAGCCGCGGGCAGGGGTTGTACGAGCAGTACTTC
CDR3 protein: CASSRGQGLYEQYF